One sample yielded the 9 T cell receptor beta chains listed below, sequenced in a study of blood T cell repertoires in COVID-19. Repertoires were generated with immunoSEQ multiplex PCR, while TCRdb's copy carries only in-frame clones and drops some. Of under 20,000 clones listed, roughly four fifths were seen once; the top ten hold approximately 9%. Sequenced sample: peripheral blood. Every receptor here comes from a human donor in a cohort sampled during active COVID-19.

V usage is TRBV2 and J usage is TRBJ1-5; 8 nucleotides agree with TRBD1. Germline CDR1 reads SNHLY; CDR2 reads FYNNEI. Unmatched junction bases numbered 16, after V lost 4 bases and J lost 11 bases. This CDR3 contains 16 residues. Written as DNA, the CDR3 is TGTGCCAGCAGTGGATTGGGGGACAGGCTTAGGAGGGCCCAGCATTTT. This translates into CASSGLGDRLRRAQHF. Full variable domain (rest looked up from reference TRBV2 and TRBJ1-5): EPEVTQTPSHQVTQMGQEVILRCVPISNHLYFYWYRQILGQKVEFLVSFYNNEISEKSEIFDDQFSVERPDGSNFTLKIRSTKLEDSAMYFCASSGLGDRLRRAQHFGDGTRLSIL.

CDR3 residues: CASSGTGGGTEAFF. The CDR3 bases are TGTGCCAGCAGTGGGACAGGGGGCGGGACTGAAGCTTTCTTT. This chain connects TRBV28 to TRBJ1-1; 12 bases are a match to TRBD1. V was clipped by 5 bases and J by 5 bases; unmatched bases: 3. The germline CDR1 and CDR2 sequences are MDHEN and SYDVKM. The CDR3 contains 14 residues.

This chain joins TRBV5-6 and TRBJ2-7, with D perhaps matching TRBD1 (5 bases). The germline V gene has CDR1 SGHDT and CDR2 YYEEEE. Trimming shortened V by 4 bases and J by 5 bases, and 13 bases separated the two germline ends. CDR3 length: 13 amino acids. The CDR3 nucleotides are TGTGCCAGCAGCAGACCAGGGTTCAACGAGCAGTACTTC. Protein sequence: CASSRPGFNEQYF.

The sample holds one count of this clone. The chain joins TRBV19 to TRBJ2-1, with TRBD2 identical over 7 bases. CDR1 is LNHDA, CDR2 SQIVND, per germline (reference sequence). The junction had 14 bases not matched to a gene; V was cut back by 6 bases and J by 9 bases. CDR3 length: 15 amino acids. The CDR3 loop reads CASSPRLTSSGEQFF. The CDR3 DNA reads as TGTGCCAGTAGCCCCCGTTTGACTAGCTCTGGTGAGCAGTTCTTC.

The chain recombines TRBV29-1 with TRBJ2-5; 9 bases are shared with TRBD1. The germline gives CDR1 SQVTM, CDR2 ANQGSEA. CDR3 size: 13 residues. J was trimmed by 5 bases and V by 8 bases; bases with no gene match: 9. The CDR3 here is CSTDTGGWETQYF. Here the CDR3 DNA reads TGCAGCACCGACACAGGGGGCTGGGAGACCCAGTACTTC.

The table lists this clone with a few counts. V gene TRBV30 combines with J gene TRBJ2-4, with D perhaps TRBD2 (7 bases). This CDR3 has 15 amino acids. Germline CDR1 GTSNPN, CDR2 SVGIG (reference sequence). The germline V and J ends were trimmed by 3 bases and 6 bases, with 18 bases remaining between them. DNA of the CDR3: TGTGCCTGGAGGGCCGGTGGAGGGGGGGCAAACATTCAGTACTTC. This translates into CAWRAGGGGANIQYF.

This clone was found a few times. This rearrangement joins TRBV19 to TRBJ2-5; 7 bases agree with TRBD1. This CDR3 region has 14 residues. V gave up 2 bases and J gave up 4 bases; unmatched junction bases: 4. Germline assignment: CDR1 LNHDA and CDR2 SQIVND (reference sequence). CDR3 protein: CASSITTGSETQYF. As DNA, the CDR3 is TGTGCCAGTAGTATAACGACAGGGTCAGAGACCCAGTACTTC.

The V gene is TRBV7-3, the J gene TRBJ1-6; TRBD1 matches 7 bases. Germline lookup yields CDR1 SGHTA and CDR2 FQGTGA. The J segment lost 5 bases and the V segment lost 4 bases, leaving 2 bases of the junction unmatched. The length of the CDR3 is 14 residues. CDR3 loop: CASSSTGNNSPLHF. The DNA of the CDR3 is TGTGCCAGCAGCTCGACAGGGAATAATTCACCCCTCCACTTT.

The chain carries TRBV5-6 and TRBJ2-6; 7 nucleotides match TRBD1. Germline loops: CDR1 SGHDT, CDR2 YYEEEE. Trimming cost V 2 bases and J 4 bases; bases outside gene matches: 12. This CDR3 spans 18 amino acids. The CDR3 reads CASSLWDSRLEGANVLTF. CDR3 nucleotide sequence: TGTGCCAGCAGCTTATGGGACAGCCGTCTGGAGGGGGCCAACGTCCTGACTTTC.